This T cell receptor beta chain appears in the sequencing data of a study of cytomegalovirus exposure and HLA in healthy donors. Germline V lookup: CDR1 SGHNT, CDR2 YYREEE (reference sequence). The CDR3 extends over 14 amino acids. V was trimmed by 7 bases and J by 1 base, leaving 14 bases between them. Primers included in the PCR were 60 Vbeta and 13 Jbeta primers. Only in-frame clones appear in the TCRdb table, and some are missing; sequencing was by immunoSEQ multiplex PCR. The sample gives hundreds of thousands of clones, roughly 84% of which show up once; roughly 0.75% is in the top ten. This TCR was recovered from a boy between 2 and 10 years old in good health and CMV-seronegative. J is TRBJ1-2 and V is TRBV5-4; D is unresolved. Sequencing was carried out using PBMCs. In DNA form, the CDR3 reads TGTGCCAGCTCCACACCCAGGTTTAACTATGGCTACACCTTC. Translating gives CASSTPRFNYGYTF.